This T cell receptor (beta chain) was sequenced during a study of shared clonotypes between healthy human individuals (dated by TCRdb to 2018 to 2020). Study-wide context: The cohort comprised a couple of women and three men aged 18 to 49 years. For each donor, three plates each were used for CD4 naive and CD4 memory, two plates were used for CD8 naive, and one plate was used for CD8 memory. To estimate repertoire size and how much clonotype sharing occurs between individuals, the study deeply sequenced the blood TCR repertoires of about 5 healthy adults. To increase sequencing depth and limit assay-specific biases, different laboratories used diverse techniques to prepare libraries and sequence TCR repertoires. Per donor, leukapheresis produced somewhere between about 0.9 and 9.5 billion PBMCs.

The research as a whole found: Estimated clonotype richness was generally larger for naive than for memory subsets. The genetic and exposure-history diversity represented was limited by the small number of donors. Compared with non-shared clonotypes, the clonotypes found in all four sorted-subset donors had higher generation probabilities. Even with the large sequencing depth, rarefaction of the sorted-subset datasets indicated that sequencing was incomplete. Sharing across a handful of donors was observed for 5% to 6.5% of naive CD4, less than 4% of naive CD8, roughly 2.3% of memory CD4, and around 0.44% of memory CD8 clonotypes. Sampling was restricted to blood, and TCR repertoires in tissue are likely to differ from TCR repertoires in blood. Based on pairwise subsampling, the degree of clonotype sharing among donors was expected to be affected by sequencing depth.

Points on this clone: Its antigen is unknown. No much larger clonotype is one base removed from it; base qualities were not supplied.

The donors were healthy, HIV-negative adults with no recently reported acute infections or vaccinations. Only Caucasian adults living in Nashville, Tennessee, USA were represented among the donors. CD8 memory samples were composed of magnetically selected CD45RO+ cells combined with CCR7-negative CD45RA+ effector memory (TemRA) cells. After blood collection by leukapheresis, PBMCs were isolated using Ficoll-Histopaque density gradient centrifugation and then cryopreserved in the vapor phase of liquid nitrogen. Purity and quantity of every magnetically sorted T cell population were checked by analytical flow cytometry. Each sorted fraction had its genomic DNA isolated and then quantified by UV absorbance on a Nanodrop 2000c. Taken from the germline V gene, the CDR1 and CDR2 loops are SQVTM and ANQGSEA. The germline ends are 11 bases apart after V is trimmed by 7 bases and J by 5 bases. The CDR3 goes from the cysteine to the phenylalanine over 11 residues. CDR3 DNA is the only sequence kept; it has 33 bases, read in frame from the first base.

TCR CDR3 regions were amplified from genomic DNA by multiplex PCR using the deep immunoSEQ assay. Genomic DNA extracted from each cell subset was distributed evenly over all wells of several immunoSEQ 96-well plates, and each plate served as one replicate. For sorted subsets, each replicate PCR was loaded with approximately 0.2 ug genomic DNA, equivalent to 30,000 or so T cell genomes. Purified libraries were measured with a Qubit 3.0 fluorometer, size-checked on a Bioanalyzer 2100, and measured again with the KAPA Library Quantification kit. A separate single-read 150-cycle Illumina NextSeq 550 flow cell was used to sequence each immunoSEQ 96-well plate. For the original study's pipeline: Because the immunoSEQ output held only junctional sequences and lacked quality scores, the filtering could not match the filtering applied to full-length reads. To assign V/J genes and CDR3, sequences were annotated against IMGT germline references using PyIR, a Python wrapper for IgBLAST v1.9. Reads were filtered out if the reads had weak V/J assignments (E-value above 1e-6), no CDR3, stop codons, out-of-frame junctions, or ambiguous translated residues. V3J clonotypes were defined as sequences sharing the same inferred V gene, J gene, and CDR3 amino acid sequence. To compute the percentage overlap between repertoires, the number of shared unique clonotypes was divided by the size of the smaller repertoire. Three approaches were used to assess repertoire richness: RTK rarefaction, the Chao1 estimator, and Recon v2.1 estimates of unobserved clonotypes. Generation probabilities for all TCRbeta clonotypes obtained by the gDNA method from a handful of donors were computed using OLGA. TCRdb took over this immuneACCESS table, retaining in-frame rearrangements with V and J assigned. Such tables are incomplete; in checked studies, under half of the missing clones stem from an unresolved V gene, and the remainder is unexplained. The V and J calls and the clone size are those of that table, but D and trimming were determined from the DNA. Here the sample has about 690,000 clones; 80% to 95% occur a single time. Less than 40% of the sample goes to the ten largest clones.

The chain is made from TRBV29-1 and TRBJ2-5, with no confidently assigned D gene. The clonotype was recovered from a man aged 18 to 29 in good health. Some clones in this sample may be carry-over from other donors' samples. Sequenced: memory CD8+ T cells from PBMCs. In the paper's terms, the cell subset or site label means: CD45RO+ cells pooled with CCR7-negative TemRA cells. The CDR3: CSASIRETQYF. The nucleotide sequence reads TGCAGCGCCTCTATAAGGGAGACCCAGTACTTC. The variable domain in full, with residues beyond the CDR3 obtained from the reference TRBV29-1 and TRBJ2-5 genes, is SAVISQKPSRDICQRGTSLTIQCQVDSQVTMMFWYRQQPGQSLTLIATANQGSEATYESGFVIDKFPISRPNLTFSTLTVSNMSPEDSSIYLCSASIRETQYFGPGTRLLVL.